The next 10 T cell receptor beta chains were all read from a single sample in a study of OX40 agonist ivuxolimab in advanced cancers. Sequenced by immunoSEQ multiplex PCR; TCRdb stores in-frame clones only, minus some. The sample has 11,000 or so clones, around four fifths seen once. Specimen: CD4+ or CD8+ T cells sorted from blood, collected in a trial of the OX40 agonist ivuxolimab. These TCRs come from an adult with an advanced solid tumor such as melanoma, head and neck, liver or kidney cancer.

The rearrangement joins TRBV5-1 to TRBJ1-2; D might be TRBD1 (5 bases). CDR3 size: 14 residues. The germline CDR1 and CDR2 sequences are SGHRS and YFSETQ. With 0 bases removed from V and 4 bases from J, the gap between germline ends came to 10 bases. This CDR3 is CASSLAYRTYGYTF. CDR3 in DNA: TGCGCCAGCAGCTTGGCCTACAGGACCTATGGCTACACCTTC. Full variable domain (remainder filled in from reference TRBV5-1 and TRBJ1-2): KAGVTQTPRYLIKTRGQQVTLSCSPISGHRSVSWYQQTPGQGLQFLFEYFSETQRNKGNFPGRFSGRQFSNSRSEMNVSTLELGDSALYLCASSLAYRTYGYTFGSGTRLTVV.

This clone appeared a few times. This chain connects TRBV2 to TRBJ2-3; D gene unclear. Looked up from germline, CDR1 is SNHLY and CDR2 is FYNNEI. The CDR3 spans 13 residues. Trimming stripped 4 bases from V and 1 base from J, with 6 bases between. The CDR3 protein is CASSALRTDTQYF. The CDR3 DNA follows: TGTGCCAGCAGTGCCCTACGCACAGATACGCAGTATTTT.

The chain has TRBV2 and TRBJ2-1; D remains unclear. There are 14 residues in the CDR3. V was cut by 7 bases and J by 0 bases, with 10 bases left in between. Germline V gene data show CDR1 as SNHLY and CDR2 as FYNNEI. The CDR3 protein is CASIVGFSYNEQFF. In DNA, the CDR3 is TGTGCCAGCATCGTTGGTTTCTCCTACAATGAGCAGTTCTTC.

This clone counts as medium-sized. The genes are TRBV4-1 and TRBJ2-5, with D hard to call. The ends were cut back, 0 bases at V and 1 base at J, with 12 bases in the middle. CDR1 and CDR2 (germline): MGHRA, YSYEKL. The CDR3 totals 16 residues. DNA for the CDR3: TGCGCCAGCAGCCAAGATATTATGGGCAGCCAAGAGACCCAGTACTTC. Its translation is CASSQDIMGSQETQYF.

The rearrangement links TRBV19 to TRBJ1-1; 7 bases align to TRBD1. The CDR3 length is 17 residues. After removal of 3 bases from V and 5 bases from J, the junction contained 15 bases not matched to a gene. CDR1 and CDR2 from the germline V gene are LNHDA and SQIVND (reference sequence). Written as DNA, the CDR3 is TGTGCCAGTAGTATCGTGACAGGGAAGGGAGAGGGTACTGAAGCTTTCTTT. Its protein is CASSIVTGKGEGTEAFF.

This rearrangement joins TRBV11-3 to TRBJ2-1, with TRBD2 matching over 9 bases. Looked up from germline, CDR1 is SGHNT and CDR2 is YENEEA. CDR3 length: 15 residues. Trimming at V came to 4 bases and at J to 3 bases, leaving 4 bases not matched to a gene. The CDR3 region has the DNA TGTGCCAGCAGCTCGCGGGAGGGCCTCTACAATGAGCAGTTCTTC. This encodes CASSSREGLYNEQFF.

The chain uses TRBV5-4 and TRBJ2-6; D is uncertain. Germline CDR1 SGHNT, CDR2 YYREEE (reference sequence). There are 17 residues in the CDR3. The V end was cut by 2 bases, the J end by 0 bases, with 12 bases between. The CDR3 DNA is TGTGCCAGCAGCTTACCTACGTCCGTCTCTGGGGCCAACGTCCTGACTTTC. It yields the protein CASSLPTSVSGANVLTF.

The DNA of the CDR3 is TGTGCCACCAGCAGAGATCATGGGGATACGCAGTATTTT. This gives the protein CATSRDHGDTQYF. The rearrangement joins TRBV15 to TRBJ2-3, with D unclear. CDR1 is LNHNV and CDR2 is YYDKDF in the germline V gene (reference sequence). The CDR3 consists of 13 residues. V gave up 0 bases and J gave up 6 bases, with 7 bases separating them.

The rearrangement links TRBV27 to TRBJ2-1; 9 positions match TRBD2. The CDR3 consists of 14 residues. V lost 10 bases to trimming and J lost 6 bases; unmatched junction nucleotides: 10. In germline, CDR1 is MNHEY, CDR2 SMNVEV (reference sequence). The CDR3 reads CATMEVAGANEQFF. The DNA of the CDR3 is TGTGCCACCATGGAGGTAGCGGGAGCCAATGAGCAGTTCTTC.

This chain links TRBV4-1 with TRBJ1-1; a weak D match, TRBD1 (5 bases). Germline-derived CDR1 and CDR2 are MGHRA and YSYEKL. Trimming removed 0 bases from V and 0 bases from J, with 14 bases in between. The CDR3 has 17 residues. The CDR3 DNA reads as TGCGCCAGCAGCCAAGAGTCCGAGGGGAACATGAACACTGAAGCTTTCTTT. It codes for CASSQESEGNMNTEAFF.